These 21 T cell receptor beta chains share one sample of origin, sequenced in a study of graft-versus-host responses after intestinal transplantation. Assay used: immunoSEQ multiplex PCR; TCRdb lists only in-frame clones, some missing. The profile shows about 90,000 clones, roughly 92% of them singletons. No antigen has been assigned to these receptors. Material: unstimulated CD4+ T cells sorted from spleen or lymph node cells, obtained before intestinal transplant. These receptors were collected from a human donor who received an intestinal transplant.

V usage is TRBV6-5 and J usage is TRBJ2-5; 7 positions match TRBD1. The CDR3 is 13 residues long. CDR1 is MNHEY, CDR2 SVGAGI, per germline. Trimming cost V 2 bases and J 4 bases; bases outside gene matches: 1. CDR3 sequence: CASSYNRGETQYF. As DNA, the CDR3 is TGTGCCAGCAGTTACAACAGGGGAGAGACCCAGTACTTC.

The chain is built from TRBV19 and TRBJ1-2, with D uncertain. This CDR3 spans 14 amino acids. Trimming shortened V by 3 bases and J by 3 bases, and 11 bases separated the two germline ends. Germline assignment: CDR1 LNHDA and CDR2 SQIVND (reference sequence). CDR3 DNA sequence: TGTGCCAGTAGTATTATGGTAGGACACTATGGCTACACCTTC. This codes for CASSIMVGHYGYTF.

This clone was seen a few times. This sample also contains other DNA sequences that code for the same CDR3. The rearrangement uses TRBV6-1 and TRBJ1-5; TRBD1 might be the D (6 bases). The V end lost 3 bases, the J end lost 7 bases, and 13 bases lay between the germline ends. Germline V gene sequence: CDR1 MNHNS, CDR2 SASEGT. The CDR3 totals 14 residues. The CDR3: CASSEGGGGQPQHF. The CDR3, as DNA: TGTGCCAGCAGTGAGGGGGGCGGGGGGCAGCCCCAGCATTTT.

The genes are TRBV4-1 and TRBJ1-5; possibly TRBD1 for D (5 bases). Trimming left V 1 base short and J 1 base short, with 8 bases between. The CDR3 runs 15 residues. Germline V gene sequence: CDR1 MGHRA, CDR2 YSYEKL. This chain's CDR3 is CASSQGDRSNQPQHF. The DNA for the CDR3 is TGCGCCAGCAGCCAAGGAGACAGAAGCAATCAGCCCCAGCATTTT.

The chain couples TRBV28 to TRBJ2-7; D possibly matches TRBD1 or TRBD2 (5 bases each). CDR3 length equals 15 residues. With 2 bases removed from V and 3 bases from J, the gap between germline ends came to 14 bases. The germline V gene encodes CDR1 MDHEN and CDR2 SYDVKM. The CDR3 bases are TGTGCCAGCAGTTTAACCGGGGCCCTCTTCTACGAGCAGTACTTC. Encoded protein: CASSLTGALFYEQYF.

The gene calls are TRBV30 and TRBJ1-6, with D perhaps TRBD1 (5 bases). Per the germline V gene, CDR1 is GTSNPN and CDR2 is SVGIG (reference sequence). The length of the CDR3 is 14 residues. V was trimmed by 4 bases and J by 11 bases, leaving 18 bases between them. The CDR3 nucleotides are TGTGCCTGGACCCCCCGGGACCAAAATACACCCCTCCACTTT. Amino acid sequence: CAWTPRDQNTPLHF.

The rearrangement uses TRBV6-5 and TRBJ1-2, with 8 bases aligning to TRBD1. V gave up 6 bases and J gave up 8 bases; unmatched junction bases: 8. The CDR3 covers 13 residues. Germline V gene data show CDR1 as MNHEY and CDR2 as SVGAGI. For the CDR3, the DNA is TGTGCCAGCAGACGAGACAGGGGTGGCGGCTACACCTTC. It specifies CASRRDRGGGYTF.

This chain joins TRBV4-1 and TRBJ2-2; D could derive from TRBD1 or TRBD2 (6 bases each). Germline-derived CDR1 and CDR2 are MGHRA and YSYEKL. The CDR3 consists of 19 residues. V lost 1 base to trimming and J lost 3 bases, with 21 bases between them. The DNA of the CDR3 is TGCGCCAGCAGCCAAGGGGGGGCCCTGGACCTTGGGGACACCGGGGAGCTGTTTTTT. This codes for CASSQGGALDLGDTGELFF.

The CDR3: CASSLDPSGVYEQYF. CDR3 DNA: TGTGCCAGCAGCTTGGACCCATCCGGGGTTTACGAGCAGTACTTC. The rearrangement links TRBV5-6 to TRBJ2-7, with D tentatively TRBD2 (5 bases). Trimming shortened V by 0 bases and J by 4 bases, and 14 bases separated the two germline ends. The CDR3 is 15 residues long. Germline lookup yields CDR1 SGHDT and CDR2 YYEEEE.

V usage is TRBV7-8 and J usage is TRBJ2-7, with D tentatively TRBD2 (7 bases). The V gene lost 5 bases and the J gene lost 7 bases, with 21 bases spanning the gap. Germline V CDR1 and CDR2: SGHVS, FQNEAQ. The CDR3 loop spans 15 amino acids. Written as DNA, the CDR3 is TGTGCCAGCAGCCAGCTAGACAGGCTCGGGAGGGAGCAGTACTTC. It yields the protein CASSQLDRLGREQYF.

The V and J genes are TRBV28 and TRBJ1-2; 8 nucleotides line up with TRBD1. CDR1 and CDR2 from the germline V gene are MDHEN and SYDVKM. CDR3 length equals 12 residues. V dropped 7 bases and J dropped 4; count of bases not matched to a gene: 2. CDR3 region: CASTGQGYGYTF. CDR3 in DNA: TGTGCCAGCACCGGACAGGGCTATGGCTACACCTTC.

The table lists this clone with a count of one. The CDR3 DNA reads TGTGCCAGCAGCGGTACTACAGGGGCAGATACGCAGTATTTT. It yields the protein CASSGTTGADTQYF. The chain has TRBV9 and TRBJ2-3; TRBD1 agrees at 7 bases. Germline loops: CDR1 SGDLS, CDR2 YYNGEE. V trimming: 3 bases; J trimming: 4 bases; junction bases outside the gene matches: 5. The CDR3 contains 14 residues.

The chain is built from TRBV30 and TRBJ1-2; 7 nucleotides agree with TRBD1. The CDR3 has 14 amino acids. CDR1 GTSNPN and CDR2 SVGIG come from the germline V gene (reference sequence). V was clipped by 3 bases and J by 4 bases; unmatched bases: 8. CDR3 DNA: TGTGCCTGGAGCATTGGACAGGCGGGCTATGGCTACACCTTC. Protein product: CAWSIGQAGYGYTF.

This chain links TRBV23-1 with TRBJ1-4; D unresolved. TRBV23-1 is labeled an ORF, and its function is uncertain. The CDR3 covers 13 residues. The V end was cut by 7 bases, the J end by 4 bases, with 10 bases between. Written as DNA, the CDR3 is TGCGCCAGCATAGGCAGAGTTAATGAAAAACTGTTTTTT. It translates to CASIGRVNEKLFF.

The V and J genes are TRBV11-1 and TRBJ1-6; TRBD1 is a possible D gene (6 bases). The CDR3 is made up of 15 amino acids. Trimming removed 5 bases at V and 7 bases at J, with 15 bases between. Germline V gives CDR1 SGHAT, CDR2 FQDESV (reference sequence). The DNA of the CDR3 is TGTGCCAGCAGCCCACAGGGCCTGCGGAATTCACCCCTCCACTTT. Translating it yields CASSPQGLRNSPLHF.

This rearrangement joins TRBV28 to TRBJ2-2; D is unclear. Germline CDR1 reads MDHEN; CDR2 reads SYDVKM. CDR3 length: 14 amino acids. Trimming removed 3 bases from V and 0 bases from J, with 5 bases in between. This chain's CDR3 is CASSFPPNTGELFF. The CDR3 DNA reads TGTGCCAGCAGTTTTCCCCCGAACACCGGGGAGCTGTTTTTT. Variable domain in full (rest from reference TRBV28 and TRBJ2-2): DVKVTQSSRYLVKRTGEKVFLECVQDMDHENMFWYRQDPGLGLRLIYFSYDVKMKEKGDIPEGYSVSREKKERFSLILESASTNQTSMYLCASSFPPNTGELFFGEGSRLTVL.

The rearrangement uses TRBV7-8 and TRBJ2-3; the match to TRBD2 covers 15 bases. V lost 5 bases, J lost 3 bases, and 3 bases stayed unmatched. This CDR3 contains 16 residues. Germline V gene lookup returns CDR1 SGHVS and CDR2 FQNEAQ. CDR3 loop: CASSPGTSGRTDTQYF. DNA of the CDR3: TGTGCCAGCAGCCCGGGGACTAGCGGGAGGACAGATACGCAGTATTTT.

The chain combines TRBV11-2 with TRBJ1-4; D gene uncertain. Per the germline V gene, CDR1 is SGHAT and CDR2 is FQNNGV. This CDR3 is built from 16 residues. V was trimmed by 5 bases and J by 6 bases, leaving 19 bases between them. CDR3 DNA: TGTGCCAGCAGCCACAGTTATCGGGGAGGAGATGAAAAACTGTTTTTT. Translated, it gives CASSHSYRGGDEKLFF.

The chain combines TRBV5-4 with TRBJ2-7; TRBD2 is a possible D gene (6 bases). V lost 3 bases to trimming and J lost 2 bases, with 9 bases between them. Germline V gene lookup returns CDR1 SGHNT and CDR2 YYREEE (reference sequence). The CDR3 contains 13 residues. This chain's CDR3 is CASSSTSTYEQYF. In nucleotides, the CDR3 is TGTGCCAGCAGCTCGACTAGTACCTACGAGCAGTACTTC.

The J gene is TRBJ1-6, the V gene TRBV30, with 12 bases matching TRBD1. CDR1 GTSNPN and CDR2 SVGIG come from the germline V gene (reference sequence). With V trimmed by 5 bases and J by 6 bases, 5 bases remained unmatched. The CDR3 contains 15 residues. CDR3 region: CAWAPGQGANSPLHF. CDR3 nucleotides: TGTGCCTGGGCCCCGGGACAGGGGGCTAATTCACCCCTCCACTTT.

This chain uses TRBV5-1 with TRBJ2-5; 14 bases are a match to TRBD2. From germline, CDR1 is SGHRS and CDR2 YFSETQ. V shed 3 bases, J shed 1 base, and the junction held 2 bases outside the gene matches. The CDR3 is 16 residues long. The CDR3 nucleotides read TGCGCCAGCAGCTGGGGGACTAGCGGGGGCCAAGAGACCCAGTACTTC. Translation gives CASSWGTSGGQETQYF.